These 22 T cell receptor beta chains originate from one sample sequenced in a study of CXCR3-negative and CXCR3-positive naive CD8 T cells. In preparing the TRB cDNA libraries, 5' RACE with UMI labels was used. After re-calling the 5' RACE reads, TCRdb lists one entry per CDR3 protein, DNA absent. The repertoire shows 65,000 to 75,000 distinct CDR3 sequences; the top ten hold over 1.3%. The sample consisted of naive CXCR3- CD8+ T cells from blood. As to subset: CD45RO-CCR7+CD27+CD95- naive CD8+ T cells lacking CXCR3 (TNR3-). These receptor sequences come from a human donor in good health. Some clones in this sample may be carry-over from other donors' samples.

J is TRBJ2-1 and V is TRBV12-3 or TRBV12-4; there is no DNA to check the TCRdb D call of TRBD2. The CDR3 runs 16 residues. CDR3 amino acids: CASSTRLAGNYNEQFF.

This chain connects TRBV6-2 or TRBV6-3 to TRBJ2-1; there is no DNA to check the TCRdb D call of TRBD1. This CDR3 is built from 18 residues. CDR1 is MNHEY and CDR2 is SVGEGT in the germline V gene. CDR3 amino acids: CASSFHPTLDRVGNEQFF.

The chain uses TRBV7-9 and TRBJ2-5. In germline, CDR1 is SEHNR, CDR2 FQNEAQ (reference sequence). The CDR3 has 13 residues. CDR3 sequence reads: CASSSALKETQYF.

The rearrangement joins TRBV12-3 or TRBV12-4 to TRBJ1-1. The CDR3 consists of 16 residues. CDR3 sequence reads: CASSLDPARGFTEAFF.

The chain combines TRBV12-3 or TRBV12-4 with TRBJ2-5; lacking DNA, the TRBD2 call made by TCRdb goes unchecked. The CDR3 runs 15 residues. CDR3 sequence reads: CASTPLRVLRETQYF.

The chain uses TRBV14 and TRBJ2-1; as DNA is missing, the TRBD1 call by TCRdb cannot be tested. The CDR3 totals 15 residues. Germline V gene lookup returns CDR1 SGHDN and CDR2 FVKESK. The CDR3 reads CASSQGWQGEGEQFF.

The genes are TRBV2 and TRBJ2-1. This CDR3 comprises 12 residues. From germline, CDR1 is SNHLY and CDR2 FYNNEI. The CDR3 sequence: CARSYTTNEQFF.

CDR3 region: CASSYSFAGDISYEQYF. V and J are TRBV6-5 and TRBJ2-7; no DNA is available, so the TRBD1 call from TCRdb remains unchecked. This CDR3 is built from 17 residues. From germline, CDR1 is MNHEY and CDR2 SVGAGI.

The CDR3 is CASSASLGGAYNEQFF. The V call is TRBV4-3, the J call TRBJ2-1; TCRdb lists TRBD2, though no DNA is available to test this call. This CDR3 spans 16 amino acids. Germline V CDR1 and CDR2: LGHNA, YSLEER.

This chain connects TRBV10-3 to TRBJ1-1; TCRdb selects TRBD1, and the lack of DNA leaves this call unchecked. Germline V gene lookup returns CDR1 ENHRY and CDR2 SYGVKD. This CDR3 region has 14 residues. The CDR3 region is CAISDSVGVPEAFF.

The chain carries TRBV12-2 and TRBJ2-7; TCRdb lists TRBD1, though no DNA is available to test this call. TRBV12-2 is a listed pseudogene. The CDR3 is 12 amino acids. The CDR3 sequence is CASRPGIYEQYF.

The rearrangement uses TRBV28 and TRBJ2-7; TCRdb returns TRBD2, unconfirmable since there is no DNA. Germline V gives CDR1 MDHEN, CDR2 SYDVKM. The CDR3 extends over 18 amino acids. CDR3 sequence reads: CASSFRAGEDSYSYEQYF.

This chain uses TRBV2 with TRBJ2-1; without DNA, the TCRdb call of TRBD2 cannot be checked. This CDR3 comprises 15 residues. Germline lookup yields CDR1 SNHLY and CDR2 FYNNEI. CDR3 residues: CAHRTSGGMHNEQFF.

The CDR3 sequence: CSVVKGRADTEAFF. V gene TRBV29-1 combines with J gene TRBJ1-1. The germline V gene encodes CDR1 SQVTM and CDR2 ANQGSEA. The CDR3 runs to 14 residues.

This rearrangement joins TRBV3-1 to TRBJ2-7; the TCRdb D gene call, TRBD2, has no DNA to confirm it. The germline V gene has CDR1 LGHDT and CDR2 YNNKEL (reference sequence). This CDR3 has 13 residues. CDR3 protein: CASMPAGEVEQYF.

V usage is TRBV19 and J usage is TRBJ1-5; with no DNA, the TCRdb D assignment of TRBD1 cannot be verified. CDR1 and CDR2 (germline): LNHDA, SQIVND (reference sequence). There are 14 residues in the CDR3. This CDR3 reads CASLGDSNNQPQHF. Full variable domain (rest looked up from reference TRBV19 and TRBJ1-5): DGGITQSPKYLFRKEGQNVTLSCEQNLNHDAMYWYRQDPGQGLRLIYYSQIVNDFQKGDIAEGYSVSREKKESFPLTVTSAQKNPTAFYLCASLGDSNNQPQHFGDGTRLSIL.

This sequence joins TRBV7-9 and TRBJ2-1; TCRdb lists TRBD1, though no DNA is available to test this call. CDR3 length: 16 amino acids. Germline V gene sequence: CDR1 SEHNR, CDR2 FQNEAQ (reference sequence). The CDR3 loop is CASSLVDRGPGHEQFF.

The rearrangement uses TRBV11-3 and TRBJ1-1; the D call from TCRdb, TRBD1, cannot be confirmed without DNA. Germline V gene data show CDR1 as SGHNT and CDR2 as YENEEA. This CDR3 spans 16 amino acids. The CDR3 spells CASSPPGEAGNTEAFF. Using reference TRBV11-3 and TRBJ1-1 for the parts outside the CDR3, the full variable domain is EAGVVQSPRYKIIEKKQPVAFWCNPISGHNTLYWYLQNLGQGPELLIRYENEEAVDDSQLPKDRFSAERLKGVDSTLKIQPAELGDSAVYLCASSPPGEAGNTEAFFGQGTRLTVV.

This sequence joins TRBV7-3 and TRBJ2-3; absent DNA, TCRdb's TRBD2 call cannot be checked. The CDR3 runs 15 residues. CDR1 is SGHTA, CDR2 FQGTGA, per germline. The CDR3 sequence: CASSSIGGGADTQYF.

V is TRBV5-1 and J is TRBJ2-5. The CDR3 has 13 residues. Germline lookup yields CDR1 SGHRS and CDR2 YFSETQ. CDR3 loop: CASRRQVQETQYF. Full variable domain (missing parts from reference TRBV5-1 and TRBJ2-5): KAGVTQTPRYLIKTRGQQVTLSCSPISGHRSVSWYQQTPGQGLQFLFEYFSETQRNKGNFPGRFSGRQFSNSRSEMNVSTLELGDSALYLCASRRQVQETQYFGPGTRLLVL.

V and J are TRBV5-1 and TRBJ1-1. CDR1 is SGHRS, CDR2 YFSETQ, per germline. There are 15 residues in the CDR3. CDR3 sequence: CASSLALWGNTEAFF.

The chain uses TRBV5-6 and TRBJ2-7; absent DNA, TCRdb's TRBD2 call cannot be checked. This CDR3 is built from 14 residues. Germline V gene data show CDR1 as SGHDT and CDR2 as YYEEEE. CDR3 residues: CASTSGGPSYEQYF.